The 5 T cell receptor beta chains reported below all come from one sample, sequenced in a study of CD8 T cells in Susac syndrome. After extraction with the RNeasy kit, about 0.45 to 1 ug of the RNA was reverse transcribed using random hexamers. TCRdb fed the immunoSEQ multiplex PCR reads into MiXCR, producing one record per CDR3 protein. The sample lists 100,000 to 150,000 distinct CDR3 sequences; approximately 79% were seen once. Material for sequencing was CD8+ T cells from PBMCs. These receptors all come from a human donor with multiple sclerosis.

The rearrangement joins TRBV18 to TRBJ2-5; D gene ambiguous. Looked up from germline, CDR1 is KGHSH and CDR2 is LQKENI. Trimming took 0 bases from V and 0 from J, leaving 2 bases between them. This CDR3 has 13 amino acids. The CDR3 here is CASSPPDQETQYF. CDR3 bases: TGTGCCAGCTCACCACCTGACCAAGAGACCCAGTACTTC.

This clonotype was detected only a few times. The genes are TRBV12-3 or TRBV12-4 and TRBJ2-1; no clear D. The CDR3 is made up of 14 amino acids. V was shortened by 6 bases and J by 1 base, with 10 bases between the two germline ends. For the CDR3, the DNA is TGTGCCAGCAGCCCAGCCCTTTCCTACAATGAGCAGTTCTTC. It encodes CASSPALSYNEQFF.

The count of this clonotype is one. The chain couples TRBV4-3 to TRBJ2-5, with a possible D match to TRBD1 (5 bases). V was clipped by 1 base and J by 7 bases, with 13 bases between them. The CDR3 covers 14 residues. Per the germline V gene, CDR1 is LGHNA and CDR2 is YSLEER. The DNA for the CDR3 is TGCGCCAGCAGCCAAGGGGTAGGGGTGTGGACCCAGTACTTC. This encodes CASSQGVGVWTQYF.

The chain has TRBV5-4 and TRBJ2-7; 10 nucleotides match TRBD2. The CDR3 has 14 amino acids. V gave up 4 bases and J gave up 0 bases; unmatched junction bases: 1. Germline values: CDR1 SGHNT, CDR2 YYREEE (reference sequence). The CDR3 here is CASSLAGDSYEQYV. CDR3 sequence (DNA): TGTGCCAGCAGCCTAGCGGGAGACTCCTACGAGCAGTACGTC.

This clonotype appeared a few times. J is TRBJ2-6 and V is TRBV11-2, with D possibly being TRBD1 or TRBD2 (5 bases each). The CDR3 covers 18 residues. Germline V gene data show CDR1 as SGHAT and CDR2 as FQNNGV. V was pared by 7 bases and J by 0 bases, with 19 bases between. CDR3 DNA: TGTGCCAGCACTGCCACCGGGACCGATCGCTCTGGGGCCAACGTCCTGACTTTC. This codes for CASTATGTDRSGANVLTF.